These T cell receptor beta chains were read from a single sample in a study of PD-1 blockade in classical Hodgkin lymphoma. TCRdb's table, derived via immunoSEQ multiplex PCR, lists solely in-frame clones and lacks some. The sample lists approximately 37,000 clones, 78% occurring once. The sample was peripheral blood mononuclear cells (PBMCs), taken at baseline. Source of these receptors: a human donor with classical Hodgkin lymphoma. CDR3s include the opening cysteine and the closing phenylalanine or tryptophan.

v_call: TRBV7-2; j_call: TRBJ1-3; cdr3_aa: CASRPGGSGNTIYF
v_call: TRBV5-5; j_call: TRBJ2-1; cdr3_aa: CASSLDAYSHNEQFF
v_call: TRBV5-1; j_call: TRBJ2-7; cdr3_aa: CASSRDRGSEQYF
v_call: TRBV10-3; j_call: TRBJ1-2; cdr3_aa: CAINTGDYGYTF
v_call: TRBV6-5; j_call: TRBJ1-3; cdr3_aa: CASSWAGGAGNTIYF
v_call: TRBV7-2; j_call: TRBJ2-1; cdr3_aa: CASSRLGQGDNEQFF
v_call: TRBV15; j_call: TRBJ1-2; cdr3_aa: CATSRGAKVPGGSADYGYTF
v_call: TRBV4-1; j_call: TRBJ1-1; cdr3_aa: CASSRGDGNTEAFF
v_call: TRBV10-2; j_call: TRBJ2-1; cdr3_aa: CASSERRGAPGGGEQFF
v_call: TRBV13; j_call: TRBJ1-6; cdr3_aa: CASSSTGSSYNSPLHF
v_call: TRBV7-2; j_call: TRBJ2-3; cdr3_aa: CASSLGASGKTDTQYF
v_call: TRBV7-8; j_call: TRBJ1-1; cdr3_aa: CASSLERGRNTEAFF
v_call: TRBV7-6; j_call: TRBJ2-3; cdr3_aa: CASSPGTRLDSSTDTQYF
v_call: TRBV27; j_call: TRBJ1-3; cdr3_aa: CASSLSGSSGNTIYF
v_call: TRBV30; j_call: TRBJ1-2; cdr3_aa: CAWIDRTNYGYTF
v_call: TRBV27; j_call: TRBJ1-4; cdr3_aa: CASSPPDRRNEKLFF
v_call: TRBV5-6; j_call: TRBJ1-1; cdr3_aa: CASTAWSTGGLSEAFF
v_call: TRBV6-1; j_call: TRBJ2-7; cdr3_aa: CASSGDSYEQYF
v_call: TRBV2; j_call: TRBJ2-1; cdr3_aa: CASSDPKTTGSSYNEQFF
v_call: TRBV4-2; j_call: TRBJ1-3; cdr3_aa: CASSQDPRDPGNTIYF
v_call: TRBV6-1; j_call: TRBJ1-4; cdr3_aa: CASSGTGFEKLFF
v_call: TRBV19; j_call: TRBJ1-2; cdr3_aa: CASSSLRGRGNGYTF
v_call: TRBV29-1; j_call: TRBJ2-1; cdr3_aa: CSVASGRGNNEQFF
v_call: TRBV2; j_call: TRBJ2-2; cdr3_aa: CASSEVRGSTGELFF
v_call: TRBV4-3; j_call: TRBJ2-5; cdr3_aa: CASSPGGLVGQETQYF
v_call: TRBV2; j_call: TRBJ1-1; cdr3_aa: CASSEYVTGEAFF
v_call: TRBV23-1; j_call: TRBJ2-3; cdr3_aa: CASSQSGRKTDTQYF
v_call: TRBV5-6; j_call: TRBJ1-1; cdr3_aa: CASSLAASRNTEAFF
v_call: TRBV4-3; j_call: TRBJ2-1; cdr3_aa: CASSQIESGYTEQFF